One sample yielded the 32 T cell receptor beta chains listed below, sequenced in a study of blood T cell repertoires in COVID-19. Generated by immunoSEQ multiplex PCR, the TCRdb table keeps only in-frame clones and is missing some. The sample records approximately 98,000 clones, around 80% being singletons. Sequenced sample: peripheral blood. These receptor sequences come from a man in his 60s with acute or convalescent COVID-19.

This clone has only a few counts. This sequence joins TRBV5-6 and TRBJ2-3; 14 bases map to TRBD2. The junction had 9 bases not matched to a gene; V was cut back by 0 bases and J by 6 bases. Germline values: CDR1 SGHDT, CDR2 YYEEEE. The CDR3 is 18 amino acids. The DNA for the CDR3 is TGTGCCAGCAGCTTGGTCCCTGGGACTAGCGGGAGATGGGATACGCAGTATTTT. It codes for CASSLVPGTSGRWDTQYF. Supplemented by reference TRBV5-6 and TRBJ2-3, the full variable domain reads DAGVTQSPTHLIKTRGQQVTLRCSPKSGHDTVSWYQQALGQGPQFIFQYYEEEERQRGNFPDRFSGHQFPNYSSELNVNALLLGDSALYLCASSLVPGTSGRWDTQYFGPGTRLTVL.

Written as DNA, the CDR3 is TGTGCCATCAGTGATCCAGGGGGCAATTATGGCTACACCTTC. Protein sequence: CAISDPGGNYGYTF. The chain uses TRBV10-3 and TRBJ1-2; 8 positions agree with TRBD1. The ends lost 3 bases at V and 5 bases at J; junction bases unmatched: 5. This CDR3 comprises 14 residues. Germline-derived CDR1 and CDR2 are ENHRY and SYGVKD.

This chain joins TRBV6-5 and TRBJ2-5, with a possible D match to TRBD1 (5 bases). Trimming shortened V by 5 bases and J by 5 bases, and 15 bases separated the two germline ends. This CDR3 contains 14 residues. Germline V gene sequence: CDR1 MNHEY, CDR2 SVGAGI. The CDR3 sequence: CASSLRGLGETQYF. CDR3 DNA sequence: TGTGCCAGCAGTCTAAGGGGTCTTGGGGAGACCCAGTACTTC.

The rearrangement links TRBV5-1 to TRBJ2-2; 8 bases map to TRBD1. The CDR3 loop spans 15 amino acids. In germline, CDR1 is SGHRS, CDR2 YFSETQ. J was trimmed by 3 bases and V by 4 bases; bases with no gene match: 5. The CDR3 loop reads CASSNQGADTGELFF. The CDR3, as DNA: TGCGCCAGCAGCAACCAGGGGGCAGACACCGGGGAGCTGTTTTTT.

This chain uses TRBV11-3 with TRBJ2-7, with a weak D call TRBD1 (5 bases). Germline V gene data show CDR1 as SGHNT and CDR2 as YENEEA. The CDR3 sequence is 14 residues long. V was clipped by 6 bases and J by 3 bases, with 15 bases between them. Here the CDR3 DNA reads TGTGCCAGCAGTGTCGGGCAGGGAAGCTACGAGCAGTACGTC. Translated: CASSVGQGSYEQYV.

The chain recombines TRBV19 with TRBJ1-3; TRBD1 matches at 10 bases. The CDR3 sequence is 14 residues long. Trimming took 11 bases from V and 1 from J; bases not matched to a gene: 5. CDR1 and CDR2 (germline): LNHDA, SQIVND (reference sequence). CDR3 bases: TGTGCCGCCCGACAGGGGGCTTCTGGAAACACCATATATTTT. It encodes CAARQGASGNTIYF.

This chain connects TRBV2 to TRBJ1-4, with D maybe TRBD1 (6 bases). This CDR3 comprises 14 residues. Germline V lookup: CDR1 SNHLY, CDR2 FYNNEI. Trimming removed 4 bases from V and 8 bases from J, with 14 bases in between. CDR3 sequence (DNA): TGTGCCAGCAGTGGACGGGGGGGGCCGGAAAAACTGTTTTTT. Translation: CASSGRGGPEKLFF.

The chain has TRBV6-5 and TRBJ1-2, with TRBD1 matching 8 bases. J was trimmed by 8 bases and V by 7 bases; bases with no gene match: 12. The CDR3 has 14 residues. CDR1 is MNHEY and CDR2 is SVGAGI in the germline V gene. The CDR3 nucleotides are TGTGCCAGCAAGACCGGACAGGGCTTATCCGGCTACACCTTC. It codes for CASKTGQGLSGYTF.

This clone came up a few times. The chain carries TRBV19 and TRBJ2-3; D might be TRBD2 (6 bases). The germline CDR1 and CDR2 sequences are LNHDA and SQIVND (reference sequence). The CDR3 contains 15 residues. Trimming removed 4 bases at V and 4 bases at J, with 15 bases between. This chain's CDR3 is CASSRGYGTSDTQYF. The CDR3 DNA sequence: TGTGCCAGTAGTAGGGGATACGGGACTTCAGATACGCAGTATTTT.

The chain recombines TRBV5-1 with TRBJ2-7, with TRBD1 matching 9 bases. This CDR3 contains 16 residues. Looked up from germline, CDR1 is SGHRS and CDR2 is YFSETQ. The J segment lost 7 bases and the V segment lost 0 bases, leaving 11 bases of the junction unmatched. CDR3 residues: CASSLDWGTGQGEQYF. The CDR3 DNA reads TGCGCCAGCAGCTTGGACTGGGGGACAGGGCAAGGGGAGCAGTACTTC.

The V and J genes are TRBV29-1 and TRBJ1-2; D unresolved. The CDR3 is 14 residues long. CDR1 and CDR2 (germline): SQVTM, ANQGSEA. V was cut by 0 bases and J by 3 bases, with 11 bases left in between. CDR3 region: CSVEDRYRDYGYTF. Written as DNA, the CDR3 is TGCAGCGTTGAAGATCGGTACCGCGACTATGGCTACACCTTC. Using reference TRBV29-1 and TRBJ1-2 for the parts outside the CDR3, the full variable domain is SAVISQKPSRDICQRGTSLTIQCQVDSQVTMMFWYRQQPGQSLTLIATANQGSEATYESGFVIDKFPISRPNLTFSTLTVSNMSPEDSSIYLCSVEDRYRDYGYTFGSGTRLTVV.

J is TRBJ2-1 and V is TRBV7-9; possible D gene TRBD2, 5 bases. Germline V gene data show CDR1 as SEHNR and CDR2 as FQNEAQ (reference sequence). Between the trimmed V and J ends, which lost 3 bases and 0 bases, there was a span of 15 bases. CDR3 length: 17 residues. CDR3 protein: CASSLDLGLHSYNEQFF. The CDR3 DNA follows: TGTGCCAGCAGCTTGGATCTAGGACTTCACTCCTACAATGAGCAGTTCTTC.

The chain carries TRBV19 and TRBJ1-1; TRBD1 might be the D (5 bases). The CDR3 contains 12 residues. V shed 1 base and J shed 11 bases, with 11 bases lying between them. From germline, CDR1 is LNHDA and CDR2 SQIVND (reference sequence). CDR3 sequence: CASSIVEGSAFF. As DNA, the CDR3 is TGTGCCAGTAGTATAGTGGAGGGGTCGGCTTTCTTT.

The chain combines TRBV7-9 with TRBJ1-1; D is perhaps TRBD1 (5 bases). V shed 5 bases and J shed 2 bases, with 12 bases lying between them. The CDR3 is made up of 14 amino acids. From germline, CDR1 is SEHNR and CDR2 FQNEAQ (reference sequence). The CDR3 here is CASSLRQTNTEAFF. The CDR3 DNA follows: TGTGCCAGCAGCCTCCGACAGACCAACACTGAAGCTTTCTTT.

This clone was recorded only once. This chain links TRBV30 with TRBJ1-5; D gene uncertain. Trimming pared 3 bases from V and 7 bases from J, leaving 13 bases between. This CDR3 has 13 residues. CDR1 GTSNPN and CDR2 SVGIG come from the germline V gene (reference sequence). The CDR3 nucleotides read TGTGCCTGGAGGGAGGTTGGAAAGCAGCCCCAGCATTTT. Translation gives CAWREVGKQPQHF.

The genes are TRBV4-2 and TRBJ2-5; TRBD2 aligns across 9 bases. The CDR3 spans 16 residues. With 0 bases clipped from V and 5 bases from J, the junction kept 7 bases outside the gene matches. Germline V gene sequence: CDR1 LGHNA, CDR2 YNFKEQ. The DNA of the CDR3 is TGTGCCAGCAGCCAAGAGGTAGCGGGGGTTGAGGAGACCCAGTACTTC. Protein product: CASSQEVAGVEETQYF.

The chain is built from TRBV7-9 and TRBJ2-7; perhaps TRBD2 as D (7 bases). V shed 5 bases and J shed 1 base, with 18 bases lying between them. Looked up from germline, CDR1 is SEHNR and CDR2 is FQNEAQ (reference sequence). The CDR3 totals 16 residues. CDR3 sequence (DNA): TGTGCCAGCAGCACAGAGGGGGGGCTGGTATCCTACGAGCAGTACTTC. This translates into CASSTEGGLVSYEQYF.

This clone was observed a handful of times. V gene TRBV18 combines with J gene TRBJ1-6; no firm D call. The CDR3 contains 14 residues. The germline V gene encodes CDR1 KGHSH and CDR2 LQKENI. V lost 5 bases to trimming and J lost 7 bases, with 12 bases between them. CDR3 sequence reads: CASSAGSMNSPLHF. The CDR3 region has the DNA TGTGCCAGCTCAGCCGGGTCCATGAATTCACCCCTCCACTTT.

This sequence joins TRBV30 and TRBJ2-3; 11 positions match TRBD2. The CDR3 has 14 residues. In germline, CDR1 is GTSNPN, CDR2 SVGIG (reference sequence). After removal of 7 bases from V and 4 bases from J, the junction contained 7 bases not matched to a gene. The CDR3 sequence: CASHSSGGPDTQYF. The DNA of the CDR3 is TGTGCCTCTCATTCTAGCGGGGGGCCAGATACGCAGTATTTT.

This clone was seen a single time. This rearrangement joins TRBV27 to TRBJ2-1; D is perhaps TRBD2 (6 bases). Germline V gives CDR1 MNHEY, CDR2 SMNVEV (reference sequence). The V end lost 4 bases, the J end lost 10 bases, and 17 bases lay between the germline ends. The CDR3 has 14 residues. This CDR3 reads CASSSTPWGVEQFF. The CDR3 DNA reads as TGTGCCAGCAGTTCCACACCCTGGGGGGTCGAGCAGTTCTTC.

The chain is built from TRBV29-1 and TRBJ2-3; perhaps TRBD2 as D (5 bases). The ends were cut back, 4 bases at V and 0 bases at J, with 11 bases in the middle. Germline V lookup: CDR1 SQVTM, CDR2 ANQGSEA. This CDR3 region has 14 residues. The CDR3 nucleotides read TGCAGCGTTGGACGGAGGCTAAGCACAGATACGCAGTATTTT. It encodes CSVGRRLSTDTQYF.

V and J are TRBV9 and TRBJ2-1; TRBD2 matches 8 bases. This CDR3 has 15 residues. Per germline, CDR1 SGDLS and CDR2 YYNGEE. V was pared by 4 bases and J by 6 bases, with 9 bases of the junction left unmatched. The CDR3: CASSPSLGGGNEQFF. The CDR3 nucleotides are TGTGCCAGCAGCCCCTCACTCGGGGGGGGCAATGAGCAGTTCTTC.

The rearrangement uses TRBV7-9 and TRBJ2-1, with 11 bases that match TRBD2. The CDR3 totals 16 residues. From germline, CDR1 is SEHNR and CDR2 FQNEAQ (reference sequence). The J segment lost 0 bases and the V segment lost 8 bases, leaving 6 bases of the junction unmatched. In nucleotides, the CDR3 is TGTGCCAGCTTGACTAGCGGGAATGGCTCCTACAATGAGCAGTTCTTC. It specifies CASLTSGNGSYNEQFF.

This clone was counted only a few times. V and J are TRBV9 and TRBJ2-5; TRBD2 aligns across 13 bases. J was trimmed by 3 bases and V by 2 bases; bases with no gene match: 7. Per the germline V gene, CDR1 is SGDLS and CDR2 is YYNGEE. CDR3 length: 17 residues. The CDR3 loop reads CASSVTSGRVVEETQYF. CDR3 DNA sequence: TGTGCCAGCAGCGTTACTAGCGGGAGGGTCGTAGAAGAGACCCAGTACTTC.

This chain uses TRBV6-2 or TRBV6-3 with TRBJ1-1, with no clear D. In germline, CDR1 is MNHEY, CDR2 SVGEGT. Trimming stripped 4 bases from V and 1 base from J, with 7 bases between. The CDR3 loop spans 13 amino acids. CDR3 nucleotides: TGTGCCAGCAGTTCCGACAAGAACACTGAAGCTTTCTTT. As protein: CASSSDKNTEAFF.

The chain employs TRBV5-1 and TRBJ1-2, with 7 bases lining up with TRBD1. The CDR3 length is 15 residues. Germline V gene sequence: CDR1 SGHRS, CDR2 YFSETQ. With 3 bases clipped from V and 4 bases from J, the junction kept 9 bases outside the gene matches. In nucleotides, the CDR3 is TGCGCCAGCAGCTCCGGGACAGAGCTTCTCTATGGCTACACCTTC. Translation: CASSSGTELLYGYTF.

The V and J genes are TRBV5-1 and TRBJ2-3; D may be TRBD1 (5 bases). This CDR3 region has 14 residues. Germline V gene data show CDR1 as SGHRS and CDR2 as YFSETQ. V lost 0 bases and J lost 5, with 10 bases in between. CDR3: CASSLAGQGDTQYF. The CDR3 nucleotides are TGCGCCAGCAGCTTGGCCGGGCAGGGAGATACGCAGTATTTT. Together with reference TRBV5-1 and TRBJ2-3, the CDR3 gives the full variable domain: KAGVTQTPRYLIKTRGQQVTLSCSPISGHRSVSWYQQTPGQGLQFLFEYFSETQRNKGNFPGRFSGRQFSNSRSEMNVSTLELGDSALYLCASSLAGQGDTQYFGPGTRLTVL.

The V gene is TRBV5-1, the J gene TRBJ2-5, with 10 bases fitting TRBD2. CDR1 and CDR2 (germline): SGHRS, YFSETQ. The V segment lost 4 bases and the J segment 1 base; nucleotides outside the gene matches: 4. The CDR3 runs to 15 residues. CDR3 bases: TGCGCCAGCAGCATCCTAGCGGGGGCCCAAGAGACCCAGTACTTC. The encoded protein is CASSILAGAQETQYF. Together with reference TRBV5-1 and TRBJ2-5, the CDR3 gives the full variable domain: KAGVTQTPRYLIKTRGQQVTLSCSPISGHRSVSWYQQTPGQGLQFLFEYFSETQRNKGNFPGRFSGRQFSNSRSEMNVSTLELGDSALYLCASSILAGAQETQYFGPGTRLLVL.

The chain employs TRBV18 and TRBJ1-1; a possible D gene is TRBD1 (6 bases). V lost 0 bases, J lost 4 bases, and 15 bases lay in between. The CDR3 loop spans 16 amino acids. CDR1 is KGHSH, CDR2 LQKENI, per germline. CDR3 DNA: TGTGCCAGCTCACCACCTACTCAGGCCAGGGGCACTGAAGCTTTCTTT. It codes for CASSPPTQARGTEAFF.

Many counts were recorded for this clone. The rearrangement links TRBV9 to TRBJ2-1; D might be TRBD2 (5 bases). The CDR3 length is 15 residues. Germline CDR1 and CDR2: SGDLS and YYNGEE. Trimming took off 0 bases at V and 8 bases at J, with 15 bases between the two ends. As DNA, the CDR3 is TGTGCCAGCAGCGTAGAAGGGTTAGCGCGGGATGAGCAGTTCTTC. Translating gives CASSVEGLARDEQFF.

The V gene is TRBV9, the J gene TRBJ2-5, with no clear D. Trimming removed 0 bases at V and 2 bases at J, with 8 bases between. This CDR3 is 14 amino acids long. Germline lookup yields CDR1 SGDLS and CDR2 YYNGEE. CDR3 sequence (DNA): TGTGCCAGCAGCGTAGCCACTACTCAAGAGACCCAGTACTTC. The encoded protein is CASSVATTQETQYF. The variable domain in full, completed from reference TRBV9 and TRBJ2-5, reads DSGVTQTPKHLITATGQRVTLRCSPRSGDLSVYWYQQSLDQGLQFLIQYYNGEERAKGNILERFSAQQFPDLHSELNLSSLELGDSALYFCASSVATTQETQYFGPGTRLLVL.

The chain links TRBV27 to TRBJ2-1, with 11 bases matching TRBD2. Germline values: CDR1 MNHEY, CDR2 SMNVEV (reference sequence). Losses at the gene ends were 3 bases for V and 3 bases for J; bases not matched to a gene: 4. The length of the CDR3 is 16 residues. CDR3 protein: CASSFGTSGDYNEQFF. The CDR3 DNA is TGTGCCAGCAGTTTCGGGACTAGCGGAGACTACAATGAGCAGTTCTTC.